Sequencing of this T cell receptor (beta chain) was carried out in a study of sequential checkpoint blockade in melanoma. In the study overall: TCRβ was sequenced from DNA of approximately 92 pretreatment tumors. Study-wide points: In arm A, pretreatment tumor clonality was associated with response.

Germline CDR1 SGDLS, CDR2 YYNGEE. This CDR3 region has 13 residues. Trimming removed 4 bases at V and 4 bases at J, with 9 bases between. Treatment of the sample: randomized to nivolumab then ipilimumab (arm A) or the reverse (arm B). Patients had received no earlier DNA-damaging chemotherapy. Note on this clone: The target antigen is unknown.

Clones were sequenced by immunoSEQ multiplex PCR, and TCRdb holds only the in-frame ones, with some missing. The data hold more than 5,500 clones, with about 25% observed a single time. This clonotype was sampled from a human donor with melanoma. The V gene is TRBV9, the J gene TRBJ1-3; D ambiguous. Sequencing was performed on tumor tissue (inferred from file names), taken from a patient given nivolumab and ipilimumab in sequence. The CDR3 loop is CASSTPWGNTIYF. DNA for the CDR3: TGTGCCAGCAGCACCCCCTGGGGAAACACCATATATTTT.